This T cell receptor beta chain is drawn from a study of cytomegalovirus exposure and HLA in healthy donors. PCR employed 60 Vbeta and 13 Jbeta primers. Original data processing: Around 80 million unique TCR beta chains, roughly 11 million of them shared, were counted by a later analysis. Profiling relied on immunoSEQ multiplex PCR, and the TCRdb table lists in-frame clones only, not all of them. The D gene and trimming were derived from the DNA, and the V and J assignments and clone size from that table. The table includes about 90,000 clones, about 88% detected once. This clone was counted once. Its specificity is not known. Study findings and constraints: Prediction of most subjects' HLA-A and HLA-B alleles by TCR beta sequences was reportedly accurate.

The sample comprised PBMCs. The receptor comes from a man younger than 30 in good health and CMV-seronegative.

CDR3 in DNA: TGTGCCAGCAGGGGATACAGGGACAGGGGTAATCAGCCCCAGCATTTT. It is translated as CASRGYRDRGNQPQHF. This chain connects TRBV2 to TRBJ1-5; 10 bases line up with TRBD1. The CDR3 spans 16 residues. Germline loops: CDR1 SNHLY, CDR2 FYNNEI. The V gene end was trimmed by 6 bases and the J gene end by 4 bases; junction bases not matched to a gene: 9. The full variable domain, with the rest looked up from reference TRBV2 and TRBJ1-5, is EPEVTQTPSHQVTQMGQEVILRCVPISNHLYFYWYRQILGQKVEFLVSFYNNEISEKSEIFDDQFSVERPDGSNFTLKIRSTKLEDSAMYFCASRGYRDRGNQPQHFGDGTRLSIL.